This paragraph reports one T cell receptor beta chain. The antigen is unknown. The junction shows a germline mismatch at one end, possibly a read error. The identical CDR3 is also encoded by other nucleotide sequences in the sample. This sample was taken from a study of metastatic and nonmetastatic thyroid tumors. Study background: Thyroid patients, malignant and benign, had repertoires compared across blood and tumor or nodule tissue. Whole-study findings and limits: Significantly higher TCR beta diversity was reportedly seen in malignant thyroid tumors than benign nodules, in blood and tumor.

Germline V CDR1 and CDR2: MNHEY, SVGEGT. This CDR3 has 14 residues. The entire patient cohort was treatment-naive prior to thyroid surgery. Methods used by the authors: Clinicopathological groups of papillary thyroid cancer showed CDR3 differences that were used to build a distant-metastasis classifier. TCRdb re-analyzed the PCR reads through MiXCR. The V and J calls here are based on TCRdb, not the publication. The sample yields tens of thousands of clones, roughly 24% seen once. This sequence was found in a male donor with papillary thyroid cancer or a benign thyroid nodule (not recorded which). Some clones in this sample may be carry-over from other donors' samples. The sample comprised blood. The chain carries TRBV6-2 or TRBV6-3 and TRBJ2-7, with TRBD1 matching over 8 bases. The CDR3 protein is CASSYRGSSYEQYF. For the CDR3, the DNA is TGTGCAAGCAGTTACAGGGGGTCCAGCTACGAGCAGTACTTC.